Below are 28 T cell receptor beta chains sequenced from a single sample in a study of blood T cell repertoires in COVID-19. The data were produced by immunoSEQ multiplex PCR, yet TCRdb's version contains in-frame clones alone and is incomplete. The sample yields around 250,000 clones, around 90% seen once. Material: PBMCs or T cells enriched from blood (not recorded which). The receptors shown here come from a man aged 50-59 years who had been exposed to COVID-19.

The chain has TRBV6-5 and TRBJ2-7, with TRBD1 identical over 8 bases. Germline values: CDR1 MNHEY, CDR2 SVGAGI. This CDR3 is built from 14 residues. V lost 5 bases and J lost 6; bases outside the gene matches: 9. CDR3 bases: TGTGCCAGCAGTACGACGAAGACAGGGGTCGAGCAGTACTTC. Encoded protein: CASSTTKTGVEQYF.

Written as DNA, the CDR3 is TGTGCCAGCAGTCTACAGGGTGCTGGAAACACCATATATTTT. This translates into CASSLQGAGNTIYF. This rearrangement joins TRBV2 to TRBJ1-3; the D gene is possibly TRBD1 (6 bases). Germline loops: CDR1 SNHLY, CDR2 FYNNEI. This CDR3 is 14 amino acids long. V was clipped by 5 bases and J by 2 bases, with 10 bases between them.

The chain recombines TRBV5-1 with TRBJ1-5; D call uncertain. CDR1 and CDR2 from the germline V gene are SGHRS and YFSETQ. The CDR3 extends over 15 amino acids. The V and J ends lost 0 bases and 5 bases respectively, with 12 bases between them. CDR3: CASSLDSYGDQPQHF. In DNA form, the CDR3 reads TGCGCCAGCAGCTTGGATTCCTACGGGGATCAGCCCCAGCATTTT.

The V gene is TRBV15, the J gene TRBJ2-5; D possibly corresponds to TRBD2 (5 bases). Trimming took 5 bases from V and 6 from J, leaving 22 bases between them. Germline V CDR1 and CDR2: LNHNV, YYDKDF (reference sequence). The CDR3 totals 16 residues. The CDR3 region has the DNA TGTGCCACCAGCCCCCCCACGGGAAAGGGAGATAAGACCCAGTACTTC. Residues: CATSPPTGKGDKTQYF.

The chain uses TRBV5-6 and TRBJ2-1; 11 bases align to TRBD1. CDR3 size: 16 residues. CDR1 and CDR2 from the germline V gene are SGHDT and YYEEEE. After removal of 0 bases from V and 6 bases from J, the junction contained 5 bases not matched to a gene. The CDR3 bases are TGTGCCAGCAGCTTGGCCCGGGACAGGGGGACCAATGAGCAGTTCTTC. Protein product: CASSLARDRGTNEQFF. Full variable domain (remainder filled in from reference TRBV5-6 and TRBJ2-1): DAGVTQSPTHLIKTRGQQVTLRCSPKSGHDTVSWYQQALGQGPQFIFQYYEEEERQRGNFPDRFSGHQFPNYSSELNVNALLLGDSALYLCASSLARDRGTNEQFFGPGTRLTVL.

The chain joins TRBV19 to TRBJ1-1, with D possibly TRBD1 on 6 matching bases. The CDR3 spans 15 residues. Germline values: CDR1 LNHDA, CDR2 SQIVND (reference sequence). The V end was cut by 4 bases, the J end by 1 base, with 13 bases between. CDR3 DNA: TGTGCCAGTAGTAGACAGGCAAAGACGAACACTGAAGCTTTCTTT. Amino acid sequence: CASSRQAKTNTEAFF.

This chain uses TRBV5-1 with TRBJ2-1; 10 bases align to TRBD2. The CDR3 totals 14 residues. Germline values: CDR1 SGHRS, CDR2 YFSETQ. J lost 9 bases, V lost 0 bases, and 3 bases had no gene match. The CDR3 sequence: CASSLGTSGSEQFF. The CDR3 DNA is TGCGCCAGCAGCTTGGGGACTAGCGGTTCTGAGCAGTTCTTC.

The genes are TRBV20-1 and TRBJ2-1; no clear D gene. The CDR3 is 13 residues long. Trimming took off 3 bases at V and 4 bases at J, with 10 bases between the two ends. Germline V CDR1 and CDR2: DFQATT, SNEGSKA (reference sequence). For the CDR3, the DNA is TGCAGTGCTAGTGCCAGCGAGTACAATGAGCAGTTCTTC. Its protein product is CSASASEYNEQFF.

This chain connects TRBV27 to TRBJ2-1, with D possibly TRBD1 on 5 matching bases. Germline CDR1 and CDR2: MNHEY and SMNVEV (reference sequence). The CDR3 totals 15 residues. V lost 5 bases and J 2 bases, leaving 13 bases between the germline ends. CDR3 nucleotides: TGTGCCAGCAGTCTCACAGGTTTTACCTACAATGAGCAGTTCTTC. Its translation is CASSLTGFTYNEQFF.

The rearrangement joins TRBV4-2 to TRBJ1-1, with 7 bases matching TRBD1. The V gene's germline CDR1 is LGHNA and CDR2 YNFKEQ. CDR3 length equals 15 residues. V was pared by 0 bases and J by 5 bases, with 6 bases of the junction left unmatched. The CDR3 DNA reads as TGTGCCAGCAGCCAAGAAGGGGGCCTGGGGACTGAAGCTTTCTTT. This encodes CASSQEGGLGTEAFF.

This clone showed up just a few times. The chain carries TRBV2 and TRBJ1-6; 7 nucleotides align to TRBD1. CDR3 length equals 14 residues. V lost 6 bases to trimming and J lost 7 bases; unmatched junction nucleotides: 6. Germline CDR1 and CDR2: SNHLY and FYNNEI. The CDR3 here is CASRLQGPNSPLHF. The CDR3 bases are TGTGCCAGCAGACTACAGGGGCCAAATTCACCCCTCCACTTT.

This rearrangement joins TRBV7-8 to TRBJ1-4; weak D call: TRBD1 (6 bases). The CDR3 is 15 amino acids. In germline, CDR1 is SGHVS, CDR2 FQNEAQ. The V gene lost 2 bases and the J gene lost 4 bases, with 11 bases spanning the gap. This CDR3 is CASSLLRGINEKLFF. The DNA for the CDR3 is TGTGCCAGCAGCTTACTCAGGGGAATTAATGAAAAACTGTTTTTT.

The chain employs TRBV6-5 and TRBJ2-7; 9 bases are a match to TRBD1. The V and J ends lost 7 bases and 0 bases, in that order; junction bases with no gene match: 4. Germline CDR1 reads MNHEY; CDR2 reads SVGAGI. CDR3 length equals 14 residues. CDR3 protein: CASTPGQGSYEQYF. As DNA, the CDR3 is TGTGCCAGCACCCCGGGACAGGGCTCCTACGAGCAGTACTTC.

The CDR3: CASSLVIAVEAFF. The CDR3 DNA is TGTGCCAGCAGTCTGGTTATAGCGGTTGAAGCTTTCTTT. This chain uses TRBV28 with TRBJ1-1, with D unclear. Germline values: CDR1 MDHEN, CDR2 SYDVKM. This CDR3 region has 13 residues. Trimming took off 5 bases at V and 7 bases at J, with 14 bases between the two ends.

The chain links TRBV28 to TRBJ1-4; a weak D match, TRBD1 (6 bases). Trimming left V 8 bases short and J 7 bases short, with 17 bases between. The CDR3 is 14 residues long. Germline lookup yields CDR1 MDHEN and CDR2 SYDVKM. CDR3 coding DNA: TGTGCCAGCCTAGAAGGGGCAGGGGCTGAAAAACTGTTTTTT. This translates into CASLEGAGAEKLFF.

This clone has a single count. This chain connects TRBV24-1 to TRBJ1-2, with 11 bases matching TRBD1. The CDR3 contains 15 residues. The junction had 5 bases not matched to a gene; V was cut back by 4 bases and J by 5 bases. Germline V gene sequence: CDR1 KGHDR, CDR2 SFDVKD. The CDR3 region is CATSEDRGLWYGYTF. CDR3 DNA: TGTGCCACCAGTGAGGACAGGGGGCTTTGGTATGGCTACACCTTC.

The J gene is TRBJ1-5, the V gene TRBV6-4; tentatively, D is TRBD1 (5 bases). The germline V and J ends were trimmed by 2 bases and 7 bases, with 6 bases remaining between them. Germline V CDR1 and CDR2: MRHNA, SNTAGT. The CDR3 extends over 12 amino acids. CDR3 region: CASSDDRQPQHF. Here the CDR3 DNA reads TGTGCCAGCAGTGACGACAGACAGCCCCAGCATTTT.

CDR3 sequence: CASGSGQSLMNTEAFF. The CDR3, as DNA: TGTGCTAGTGGCTCGGGACAGTCTCTCATGAACACTGAAGCTTTCTTT. This chain links TRBV12-5 with TRBJ1-1; TRBD1 matches 7 bases. The CDR3 contains 16 residues. Trimming removed 6 bases from V and 0 bases from J; junction bases left unmatched: 10. Per the germline V gene, CDR1 is LGHNT and CDR2 is FRNRAP. Complete variable domain (other parts from reference TRBV12-5 and TRBJ1-1): DARVTQTPRHKVTEMGQEVTMRCQPILGHNTVFWYRQTMMQGLELLAYFRNRAPLDDSGMPKDRFSAEMPDATLATLKIQPSEPRDSAVYFCASGSGQSLMNTEAFFGQGTRLTVV.

The chain is built from TRBV27 and TRBJ2-1; 7 nucleotides match TRBD2. Germline V CDR1 and CDR2: MNHEY, SMNVEV (reference sequence). This CDR3 has 16 amino acids. V was pared by 0 bases and J by 4 bases, with 6 bases of the junction left unmatched. Written as DNA, the CDR3 is TGTGCCAGCAGTTTATCGTTCGGGGGGAGTTACAATGAGCAGTTCTTC. It yields the protein CASSLSFGGSYNEQFF.

This chain links TRBV5-1 with TRBJ2-3; 7 bases are shared with TRBD2. The CDR3 runs 13 residues. Germline V CDR1 and CDR2: SGHRS, YFSETQ. V was pared by 4 bases and J by 7 bases, with 6 bases of the junction left unmatched. Here the CDR3 reads CASSPSLAYTQYF. The CDR3 nucleotides are TGCGCCAGCAGCCCGTCACTAGCGTATACGCAGTATTTT.

The chain carries TRBV2 and TRBJ1-3, with D maybe TRBD1 (5 bases). The germline CDR1 and CDR2 sequences are SNHLY and FYNNEI. The CDR3 is 14 amino acids. Between the trimmed V and J ends, which lost 6 bases and 0 bases, there was a span of 9 bases. CDR3 loop: CASSSQVSGNTIYF. CDR3 DNA: TGTGCCAGCAGCTCACAGGTCTCTGGAAACACCATATATTTT.

This clone has only a few counts. V usage is TRBV1 and J usage is TRBJ2-5; the table names TRBD2, a call not compared with the DNA. TRBV1 is a known pseudogene. The CDR3 spans 15 residues. The CDR3 bases are TGCACCAGCAGCCACCCGAAACGGGGGAGGGAGACCCAGTACTTC. Encoded protein: CTSSHPKRGRETQYF.

This clone was found once. The chain carries TRBV5-4 and TRBJ2-4; TRBD2 matches at 8 bases. The V and J ends lost 1 base and 2 bases, in that order; junction bases with no gene match: 5. Looked up from germline, CDR1 is SGHNT and CDR2 is YYREEE (reference sequence). This CDR3 is built from 16 residues. CDR3 sequence: CASSLPGGPTKNIQYF. The CDR3 nucleotides are TGTGCCAGCAGCTTGCCGGGAGGGCCGACCAAAAACATTCAGTACTTC.

The V call is TRBV6-4, the J call TRBJ2-3; 9 nucleotides match TRBD2. The CDR3 spans 16 residues. Germline V gives CDR1 MRHNA, CDR2 SNTAGT. V lost 5 bases to trimming and J lost 5 bases; unmatched junction nucleotides: 11. CDR3 DNA sequence: TGTGCCAGCAGTCCTCAGCCGGGACTAGCAATAGATACGCAGTATTTT. It specifies CASSPQPGLAIDTQYF.

The J gene is TRBJ1-4, the V gene TRBV27; possibly TRBD1 for D (5 bases). Germline-derived CDR1 and CDR2 are MNHEY and SMNVEV (reference sequence). V lost 8 bases, J lost 2 bases, and 15 bases lay in between. This CDR3 region has 15 residues. The DNA of the CDR3 is TGTGCCAGCGCTAACTTTGGGGGGACTAATGAAAAACTGTTTTTT. Its translation is CASANFGGTNEKLFF.

This clone was found once. The chain has TRBV7-8 and TRBJ2-1; tentatively, D is TRBD1 (6 bases). CDR3 length: 15 amino acids. Trimming shortened V by 1 base and J by 2 bases, and 9 bases separated the two germline ends. CDR1 is SGHVS, CDR2 FQNEAQ, per germline. The CDR3 DNA is TGTGCCAGCAGCTTAGGACAGGCAGCCTACAATGAGCAGTTCTTC. It yields the protein CASSLGQAAYNEQFF.

The chain couples TRBV10-3 to TRBJ2-7; a possible D gene is TRBD2 (5 bases). V was clipped by 0 bases and J by 6 bases, with 15 bases between them. The V gene's germline CDR1 is ENHRY and CDR2 SYGVKD. The CDR3 runs 15 residues. CDR3 in amino acids: CAISESRSRGSEQYF. In DNA form, the CDR3 reads TGTGCCATCAGTGAGTCGAGGTCGAGAGGGAGCGAGCAGTACTTC.

The chain combines TRBV7-3 with TRBJ1-1; D is ambiguous. This CDR3 has 13 amino acids. V lost 5 bases to trimming and J lost 5 bases, with 12 bases between them. Germline CDR1 and CDR2: SGHTA and FQGTGA. CDR3 coding DNA: TGTGCCAGCAGCACCGGTGGAGGGACTGAAGCTTTCTTT. Translated: CASSTGGGTEAFF.